A single sample gave rise to the 7 T cell receptor beta chains below, sequenced in a study of blood T cells in healthy people across ages. PCR was performed a second time for about 7 to 12 cycles using a sample-barcoded 5' primer and a J-beta primer mix. TCRdb re-called the 5' RACE reads with MiXCR, one entry per CDR3 protein. Of 850,000 to 1,000,000 distinct CDR3 sequences listed, roughly 52% were seen once; the top ten hold around an eighth. Sequencing was carried out using blood. All receptors derive from a man aged 25-45 years in good health.

The chain couples TRBV4-2 to TRBJ2-3, with TRBD2 matching 9 bases. From germline, CDR1 is LGHNA and CDR2 YNFKEQ. CDR3 length: 17 amino acids. V was pared by 1 base and J by 4 bases, with 9 bases of the junction left unmatched. CDR3 region: CASSQVLAGGRADTQYF. DNA of the CDR3: TGTGCCAGCAGCCAAGTTTTGGCGGGGGGGCGCGCAGATACGCAGTATTTT.

On this clonotype: Its ends do not fully match the called genes, so a read error is possible. This chain links TRBV11-3 with TRBJ2-7; a possible D gene is TRBD2 (5 bases). The CDR3 totals 14 residues. Germline values: CDR1 SGHNT, CDR2 YENEEA. The CDR3, as DNA: TGTGCCCGCAGCTTAAAAGGGAGCTCCTACGAGCAGTACTTC. This translates into CARSLKGSSYEQYF.

This chain links TRBV4-1 with TRBJ1-2, with D tentatively TRBD1 (5 bases). The length of the CDR3 is 14 residues. The ends were cut back, 4 bases at V and 3 bases at J, with 12 bases in the middle. Germline-derived CDR1 and CDR2 are MGHRA and YSYEKL. CDR3 protein: CASSRGRGDYGYTF. The CDR3 region has the DNA TGCGCCAGCAGCCGGGGACGGGGAGACTATGGCTACACCTTC.

The sample holds a few counts of this clonotype. The chain couples TRBV5-1 to TRBJ2-5, with 8 positions matching TRBD2. The better agreement between TRBJ2-7 and the DNA end casts doubt on the J call. This CDR3 contains 15 residues. Germline values: CDR1 SGHRS, CDR2 YFSETQ. In DNA, the CDR3 is TGCGCCAGCAGCCCCAGCGGGGGACTCAATTACGAGCAGTACTTC. This codes for CASSPSGGLNYEQYF.

The table lists this clonotype with a count of one. The chain combines TRBV12-3 or TRBV12-4 with TRBJ1-2; 10 positions agree with TRBD1. The CDR3 runs 16 residues. The junction had 12 bases not matched to a gene; V was cut back by 5 bases and J by 6 bases. The DNA of the CDR3 is TGTGCCAGCAGTCCCTGGACAGGGGGGTATGTGGATGGCTACACCTTC. As protein: CASSPWTGGYVDGYTF.

This clonotype has only a few counts. This rearrangement joins TRBV18 to TRBJ2-6, with D unclear. Germline CDR1 reads KGHSH; CDR2 reads LQKENI. CDR3 length: 15 amino acids. Trimming removed 5 bases at V and 0 bases at J, with 8 bases between. The CDR3: CASSATLSGANVLTF. Written as DNA, the CDR3 is TGTGCCAGCTCAGCCACCCTCTCTGGGGCCAACGTCCTGACTTTC.

This clonotype occurred a few times. The V and J genes are TRBV5-6 and TRBJ1-6, with 11 bases that match TRBD1. Germline lookup yields CDR1 SGHDT and CDR2 YYEEEE. The CDR3 sequence is 18 residues long. Trimming took 2 bases from V and 6 from J; bases not matched to a gene: 10. The CDR3 DNA reads as TGTGCCAGCAGCTTTGGGAGTTCCGGGACAGGGGGTAATTCACCCCTCCACTTT. Its protein product is CASSFGSSGTGGNSPLHF.